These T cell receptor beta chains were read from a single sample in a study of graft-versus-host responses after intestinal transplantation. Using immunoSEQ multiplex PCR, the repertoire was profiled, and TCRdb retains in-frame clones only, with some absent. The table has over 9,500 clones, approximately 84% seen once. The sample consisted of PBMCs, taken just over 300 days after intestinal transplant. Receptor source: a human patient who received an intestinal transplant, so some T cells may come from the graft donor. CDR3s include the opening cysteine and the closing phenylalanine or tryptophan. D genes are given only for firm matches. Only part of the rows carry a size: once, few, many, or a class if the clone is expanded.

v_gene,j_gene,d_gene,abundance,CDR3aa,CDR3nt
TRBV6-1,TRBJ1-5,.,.,CASSDWGGRGQPQHF,TGTGCCAGCAGTGACTGGGGGGGCCGCGGTCAGCCCCAGCATTTT
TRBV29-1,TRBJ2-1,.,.,CSVPRGETRWNEQFF,TGCAGCGTTCCCAGGGGAGAAACTAGATGGAATGAGCAGTTCTTC
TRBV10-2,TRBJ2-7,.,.,CASSESSGHLSYEQYF,TGCGCCAGCAGTGAGTCCTCGGGACACCTCTCCTACGAGCAGTACTTC
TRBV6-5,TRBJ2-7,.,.,CASSYRRAQAYEQYF,TGTGCCAGCAGTTATCGCAGGGCACAGGCCTACGAGCAGTACTTC
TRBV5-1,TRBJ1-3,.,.,CASSNREASSGNTIYF,TGCGCCAGCAGCAACAGGGAGGCTAGCTCTGGAAACACCATATATTTT
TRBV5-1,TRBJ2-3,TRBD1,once,CASSTGQGADTQYF,TGCGCCAGCAGCACAGGACAGGGGGCAGATACGCAGTATTTT
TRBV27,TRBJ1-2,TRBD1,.,CASRGDSTNYGYTF,TGTGCCAGCAGGGGGGACAGCACTAACTATGGCTACACCTTC
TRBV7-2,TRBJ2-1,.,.,CASSLGGTSYNEQFF,TGTGCCAGCAGCTTAGGGGGTACCTCCTACAATGAGCAGTTCTTC
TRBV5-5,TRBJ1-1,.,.,CASSGDTTEAFF,TGTGCCAGCAGCGGAGACACCACTGAAGCTTTCTTT
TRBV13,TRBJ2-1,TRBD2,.,CASSLGPPAGGIGEQFF,TGTGCCAGCAGCTTAGGCCCTCCGGCGGGAGGGATCGGTGAGCAGTTCTTC
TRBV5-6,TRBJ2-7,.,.,CASSLQGYLYEQYF,TGTGCCAGCAGCTTGCAGGGGTACCTCTACGAGCAGTACTTC
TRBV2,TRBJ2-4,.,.,CASSEAHRGGRAKNIQYF,TGTGCCAGCAGTGAAGCGCACCGGGGCGGGCGAGCCAAAAACATTCAGTACTTC
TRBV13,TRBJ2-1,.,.,CASSLGTTKNNEQFF,TGTGCCAGCAGCTTAGGGACAACGAAAAACAATGAGCAGTTCTTC
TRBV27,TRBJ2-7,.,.,CASSLRGVGFYEQYF,TGTGCCAGCAGTTTACGGGGAGTGGGATTCTACGAGCAGTACTTC
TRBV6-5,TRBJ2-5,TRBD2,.,CASSYIGREGSQYF,TGTGCCAGCAGTTACATTGGTCGGGAGGGGAGCCAGTACTTC
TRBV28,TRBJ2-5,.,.,CASSLSSGVGETQYF,TGTGCCAGCAGTTTATCGTCAGGGGTTGGAGAGACCCAGTACTTC
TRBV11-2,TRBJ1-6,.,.,CASSPGPSPLHF,TGTGCCAGCAGCCCTGGACCTTCACCCCTCCACTTT
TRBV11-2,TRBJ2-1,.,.,CASSLGPLSHNEQFF,TGTGCCAGCAGCTTAGGGCCCCTGTCCCACAATGAGCAGTTCTTC
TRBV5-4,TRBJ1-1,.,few,CASSLRGNTEAFF,TGTGCCAGCAGCTTGCGTGGGAACACTGAAGCTTTCTTT
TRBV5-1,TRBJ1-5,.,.,CASSLAADQPQHF,TGCGCCAGCAGCTTGGCGGCAGATCAGCCCCAGCATTTT
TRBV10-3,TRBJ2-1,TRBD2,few,CAISPNQGSGRDNEQFF,TGTGCCATCAGCCCAAATCAGGGAAGCGGGAGGGACAATGAGCAGTTCTTC
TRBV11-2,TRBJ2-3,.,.,CASSPEDTQYF,TGTGCCAGCAGCCCGGAGGATACGCAGTATTTT
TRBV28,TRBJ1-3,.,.,CAIDRNSGNTIYF,TGTGCCATCGACAGGAACTCTGGAAACACCATATATTTT
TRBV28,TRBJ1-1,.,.,CASSLTGNTEAFF,TGTGCCAGCAGTTTGACAGGGAACACTGAAGCTTTCTTT
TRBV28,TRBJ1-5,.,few,CASSSRQVLQHF,TGTGCCAGCAGTTCCCGACAGGTCCTGCAGCATTTT
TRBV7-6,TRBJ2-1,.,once,CASSLSAYSYNEQFF,TGTGCCAGCAGCCTTAGCGCTTACAGCTACAATGAGCAGTTCTTC
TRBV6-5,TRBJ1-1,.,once,CASSYPDRSHTEAFF,TGTGCCAGCAGTTATCCTGACAGGTCCCACACTGAAGCTTTCTTT
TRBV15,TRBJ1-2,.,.,CATSRGTASGYGYTF,TGTGCCACCAGCAGAGGGACAGCTTCGGGCTATGGCTACACCTTC
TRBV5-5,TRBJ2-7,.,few,CASSLYALPTYEQYF,TGTGCCAGCAGCTTGTACGCCTTACCAACCTACGAGCAGTACTTC
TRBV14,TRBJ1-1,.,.,CASSQESGVMNTEAFF,TGTGCCAGCAGCCAAGAGTCCGGGGTCATGAACACTGAAGCTTTCTTT
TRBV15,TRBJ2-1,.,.,CATSSGSYNEQFF,TGTGCCACCAGCAGCGGGTCCTACAATGAGCAGTTCTTC
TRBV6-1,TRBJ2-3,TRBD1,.,CASSVGTGGTDTQYF,TGTGCCAGCAGTGTCGGGACAGGGGGCACAGATACGCAGTATTTT
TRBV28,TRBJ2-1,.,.,CASSLNTVDEQFF,TGTGCCAGCAGTTTGAACACGGTCGATGAGCAGTTCTTC
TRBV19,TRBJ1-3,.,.,CASTTGQPNSGNTIYF,TGTGCCAGTACCACAGGACAGCCTAACTCTGGAAACACCATATATTTT
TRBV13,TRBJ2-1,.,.,CASSLGDSTNYNEQFF,TGTGCCAGCAGCTTAGGGGACAGTACGAACTACAATGAGCAGTTCTTC
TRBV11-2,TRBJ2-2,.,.,CASSWGSLAGELFF,TGTGCCAGCAGCTGGGGCTCTCTAGCCGGGGAGCTGTTTTTT
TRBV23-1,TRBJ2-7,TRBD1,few,CASSQCRGPPTGASYEQYF,TGCGCCAGCAGTCAATGTAGGGGCCCCCCGACAGGGGCATCCTACGAGCAGTACTTC
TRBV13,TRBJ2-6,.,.,CASSMQGPGANVLTF,TGTGCCAGCAGTATGCAGGGGCCAGGGGCCAACGTCCTGACTTTC
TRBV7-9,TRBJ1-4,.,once,CASRLGNELFF,TGTGCCAGCAGACTCGGAAATGAACTGTTTTTT
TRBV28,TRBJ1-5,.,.,CASSGTGTLNNQPQHF,TGTGCCAGCAGCGGCACCGGGACACTCAACAATCAGCCCCAGCATTTT
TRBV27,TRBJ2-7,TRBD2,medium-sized,CASSLLAGLDEQYF,TGTGCCAGCAGTTTACTAGCGGGATTGGACGAGCAGTACTTC
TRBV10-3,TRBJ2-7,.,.,CAITPALIGGRDSRGYEQYF,TGTGCCATCACACCGGCACTAATCGGGGGGAGGGACAGTAGAGGCTACGAGCAGTACTTC